This TCR beta chain was identified in a study of type 1 regulatory T cells. Whole-study context: An in vitro protocol generated T-allo10, a Tr1-enriched, alloantigen-specific CD4 T cell product. Findings of the study overall: Tr1 cells had a more restricted TCR repertoire than non-Tr1 cells.

V trimming: 1 base; J trimming: 2 bases; junction bases outside the gene matches: 4. This CDR3 spans 16 amino acids. Via MiXCR, TCRdb re-called the reads, giving one row per CDR3 protein. In the table there are roughly 65,000 distinct CDR3 sequences, approximately 50% of which are singletons. Points on this clonotype: Its antigen is undetermined.

V usage is TRBV12-3 or TRBV12-4 and J usage is TRBJ2-3, with 9 bases identical to TRBD2. Sequenced input: cultured non-Tr1 T cells, either the whole culture or a sorted T cell fraction (not recorded which). The TCR sequence derives from a human donor in good health. The CDR3 loop reads CASSLDSGGNTDTQYF. As DNA, the CDR3 is TGTGCCAGCAGTTTAGACAGCGGGGGGAACACAGATACGCAGTATTTT.